This T cell receptor beta chain was sequenced during a study of T cells in Graves' hyperthyroidism and ophthalmopathy. The source material, RNA transcripts, was used to amplify TCR beta CDR3 regions. The HTBI primer set drove a first-round RT-PCR of the TCR CDR3. MiXCR, run by TCRdb on the multiplex PCR reads, gives a single entry per CDR3 protein. The profile shows roughly 650,000 distinct CDR3 sequences, 16% of them singletons. This clonotype was observed a few times. There are 17 residues in the CDR3. The germline V gene has CDR1 LGHDT and CDR2 YNNKEL (reference sequence). The junction had 8 bases not matched to a gene; V was cut back by 4 bases and J by 2 bases.

Sequencing used blood. This chain joins TRBV3-1 and TRBJ2-2, with 9 bases fitting TRBD1. The source is a woman aged 35 to 49 with Graves' ophthalmopathy. The CDR3 nucleotides read TGTGCCAGCAGCCCGTACAGGGGGCGCGTTAACACCGGGGAGCTGTTTTTT. Translation gives CASSPYRGRVNTGELFF.